The 8 T cell receptor beta chains listed next were all sequenced from one sample in a study of CD8 T cells in ankylosing spondylitis. From the 5' RACE reads, TCRdb called clonotypes with MiXCR, one entry per CDR3 protein. The table records approximately 150,000 distinct CDR3 sequences, around 45% of them present only once. Sequences were obtained from synovial fluid, either unsorted or a sorted T cell fraction (not recorded which). Every receptor here comes from a male donor with ankylosing spondylitis.

This clonotype was picked up many times. The rearrangement joins TRBV4-1 to TRBJ1-6; maybe TRBD1 (5 bases). Trimming removed 4 bases from V and 8 bases from J, with 12 bases in between. The CDR3 runs 14 residues. CDR1 and CDR2 from the germline V gene are MGHRA and YSYEKL. This CDR3 is CASSLGTEYSPLHF. The CDR3 nucleotides are TGCGCCAGCAGCCTGGGGACCGAATATTCACCCCTCCACTTT.

This sequence joins TRBV7-8 and TRBJ2-7; D remains unclear. CDR1 SGHVS and CDR2 FQNEAQ come from the germline V gene. The CDR3 contains 14 residues. V was shortened by 1 base and J by 5 bases, with 12 bases between the two germline ends. The CDR3: CASSLVQLVHEQYF. The DNA of the CDR3 is TGTGCCAGCAGCTTAGTCCAGCTAGTCCACGAGCAGTACTTC.

As regards this clonotype: A much larger clone lies one base from this, so it may be a read error. CDR3 loop: CAGSTGQLNEQFF. As DNA, the CDR3 is TGTGCCGGCAGCACGGGACAGCTCAATGAGCAGTTCTTC. V and J are TRBV4-2 and TRBJ2-1; 7 positions match TRBD1. Germline CDR1 LGHNA, CDR2 YNFKEQ. The CDR3 spans 13 residues.

This chain uses TRBV28 with TRBJ2-7; no definite D call. The V and J ends lost 1 base and 0 bases respectively, with 4 bases between them. This CDR3 spans 13 amino acids. CDR1 and CDR2 (germline): MDHEN, SYDVKM. CDR3 coding DNA: TGTGCCAGCAGTTTATATCCCTCCTACGAGCAGTACTTC. This sequence encodes CASSLYPSYEQYF.

DNA for the CDR3: TGTGCCAGCAGCCAATATCGGGACAGCAATCAGCCCCAGCATTTT. It encodes CASSQYRDSNQPQHF. This sequence joins TRBV3-1 and TRBJ1-5; possibly TRBD1 for D (5 bases). Trimming pared 2 bases from V and 1 base from J, leaving 9 bases between. Germline V gives CDR1 LGHDT, CDR2 YNNKEL (reference sequence). The CDR3 loop spans 15 amino acids.

The rearrangement links TRBV11-2 to TRBJ2-1; a possible D gene is TRBD2 (6 bases). The CDR3 runs to 19 residues. The germline V and J ends were trimmed by 5 bases and 0 bases, with 23 bases remaining between them. Germline values: CDR1 SGHAT, CDR2 FQNNGV. CDR3 sequence reads: CASSPGLLIRKSSYNEQFF. In DNA, the CDR3 is TGTGCCAGCAGCCCGGGACTCCTAATCCGGAAAAGCTCCTACAATGAGCAGTTCTTC. Full variable domain (rest looked up from reference TRBV11-2 and TRBJ2-1): EAGVAQSPRYKIIEKRQSVAFWCNPISGHATLYWYQQILGQGPKLLIQFQNNGVVDDSQLPKDRFSAERLKGVDSTLKIQPAKLEDSAVYLCASSPGLLIRKSSYNEQFFGPGTRLTVL.

The rearrangement joins TRBV18 to TRBJ1-3; D is ambiguous. The V and J ends lost 2 bases and 2 bases respectively, with 13 bases between them. This CDR3 has 16 residues. Germline-derived CDR1 and CDR2 are KGHSH and LQKENI. The CDR3 here is CASSPRRWRPGNTIYF. The CDR3 DNA reads TGTGCCAGCTCACCAAGGAGGTGGCGGCCTGGAAACACCATATATTTT.

This clonotype was counted only a few times. The chain has TRBV5-1 and TRBJ1-6, with D possibly matching TRBD1 (5 bases). Germline CDR1 reads SGHRS; CDR2 reads YFSETQ. V was clipped by 4 bases and J by 2 bases, with 31 bases between them. CDR3 length equals 22 residues. CDR3 region: CASSSWPNTGRLRFPYNSPLHF. CDR3 bases: TGCGCCAGCAGCAGTTGGCCGAACACAGGCCGTCTTCGTTTCCCCTATAATTCACCCCTCCACTTT.